This entry lists 18 T cell receptor beta chains sequenced from one sample in a study of tacrolimus-resistant gene-edited T cells for transplant recipients. PBMCs were stimulated roughly six hours with overlapping CMV pp65 and IE-1 peptide pools, then IFNgamma-secretion enriched. Unmodified control products were expanded in parallel without electroporation. The enriched CMV-specific T cells grew in culture supplemented with recombinant human IL-7 and IL-15. Clones were sequenced by immunoSEQ multiplex PCR, and TCRdb holds only the in-frame ones, with some missing. The sample carries about 720 clones, roughly 50% recorded once. Sequencing used a CMV-specific product grown in culture. These receptors all come from a human donor in good health, a blood donor.

The chain combines TRBV12-3 or TRBV12-4 with TRBJ2-3; 7 nucleotides line up with TRBD2. The junction had 2 bases not matched to a gene; V was cut back by 3 bases and J by 5 bases. The CDR3 is made up of 13 amino acids. Here the CDR3 reads CASSLRGRDTQYF. CDR3 in DNA: TGTGCCAGCAGTTTGCGGGGGAGAGATACGCAGTATTTT.

This clone appeared a few times. V and J are TRBV6-2 or TRBV6-3 and TRBJ1-1; no definite D call. Trimming took off 4 bases at V and 3 bases at J, with 9 bases between the two ends. The CDR3 contains 13 residues. Germline CDR1 reads MNHEY; CDR2 reads SVGEGT. In DNA form, the CDR3 reads TGTGCCAGCAGTTTATGGCAGGACACTGAAGCTTTCTTT. Protein product: CASSLWQDTEAFF.

V is TRBV7-9 and J is TRBJ1-2, with D maybe TRBD1 (5 bases). Germline lookup yields CDR1 SEHNR and CDR2 FQNEAQ (reference sequence). V was shortened by 5 bases and J by 4 bases, with 14 bases between the two germline ends. CDR3 length: 14 amino acids. CDR3 sequence reads: CASSVGEFSYGYTF. The CDR3, as DNA: TGTGCCAGCAGCGTGGGGGAGTTTAGCTATGGCTACACCTTC. Using reference TRBV7-9 and TRBJ1-2 for the parts outside the CDR3, the full variable domain is DTGVSQNPRHKITKRGQNVTFRCDPISEHNRLYWYRQTLGQGPEFLTYFQNEAQLEKSRLLSDRFSAERPKGSFSTLEIQRTEQGDSAMYLCASSVGEFSYGYTFGSGTRLTVV.

V is TRBV6-6 and J is TRBJ2-6; D possibly matches TRBD1 or TRBD2 (5 bases each). The CDR3 is 14 amino acids. Germline CDR1 is MNHNY and CDR2 is SVGAGI (reference sequence). Deletions cut 7 bases from V and 3 bases from J, with 10 bases between. The CDR3 coding sequence is TGTGCCAGCACGAGGGGCGTTGGGGCCAACGTCCTGACTTTC. Amino acids: CASTRGVGANVLTF.

The chain combines TRBV28 with TRBJ1-5; 7 bases are a match to TRBD1. The CDR3 contains 17 residues. Germline trimming cut 3 bases from V and 9 bases from J; bases unmatched to any gene: 17. CDR1 MDHEN and CDR2 SYDVKM come from the germline V gene. DNA for the CDR3: TGTGCCAGCAGTTTTGGGGGCCGAACAGGGGATATCATGCCCCAGCATTTT. This sequence encodes CASSFGGRTGDIMPQHF.

The rearrangement joins TRBV24-1 to TRBJ1-1; D is unclear. CDR3 length equals 10 residues. V gave up 12 bases and J gave up 7 bases, with 11 bases separating them. Germline V gives CDR1 KGHDR, CDR2 SFDVKD. Here the CDR3 DNA reads TGTGCCCCACCTGAGGTTGAAGCTTTCTTT. It specifies CAPPEVEAFF.

The J gene is TRBJ2-1, the V gene TRBV11-2; the D gene could be TRBD1 or TRBD2 (5 bases each). V was pared by 4 bases and J by 4 bases, with 14 bases between. CDR3 size: 15 residues. Germline V lookup: CDR1 SGHAT, CDR2 FQNNGV. The CDR3 is CASSSGTPQYNEQFF. CDR3 sequence (DNA): TGTGCCAGCAGCTCCGGGACCCCGCAGTACAATGAGCAGTTCTTC.

The chain joins TRBV7-2 to TRBJ2-3, with 7 bases lining up with TRBD1. The CDR3 has 11 residues. The germline V gene encodes CDR1 SGHTA and CDR2 FQGNSA. V shed 5 bases and J 10 bases; nucleotides not matched to a gene: 3. The CDR3 coding sequence is TGTGCCAGCAGCCAGGGGGACCCGCAGTATTTT. Its translation is CASSQGDPQYF.

This clone was seen only once. The J gene is TRBJ2-7, the V gene TRBV30; 7 bases map to TRBD2. Germline values: CDR1 GTSNPN, CDR2 SVGIG (reference sequence). The CDR3 runs 13 residues. The junction had 8 bases not matched to a gene; V was cut back by 4 bases and J by 5 bases. The chain's CDR3 is CAWTEGGFNEQYF. For the CDR3, the DNA is TGTGCCTGGACCGAGGGAGGGTTTAACGAGCAGTACTTC.

The count of this clone is one. This CDR3 is CATSGGAPSYNEQFF. The CDR3 DNA sequence: TGTGCCACCTCGGGAGGGGCCCCCTCCTACAATGAGCAGTTCTTC. This chain joins TRBV6-1 and TRBJ2-1; 8 nucleotides match TRBD2. This CDR3 is 15 amino acids long. Per germline, CDR1 MNHNS and CDR2 SASEGT. Germline trimming cut 10 bases from V and 0 bases from J; bases unmatched to any gene: 8.

A few counts support this clone. V and J are TRBV7-9 and TRBJ2-5; TRBD2 matches 10 bases. CDR3 length equals 15 residues. Trimming cost V 8 bases and J 5 bases; bases outside gene matches: 11. Germline V gene data show CDR1 as SEHNR and CDR2 as FQNEAQ (reference sequence). The CDR3 reads CASGLERGGWETQYF. CDR3 DNA sequence: TGTGCCAGCGGTCTGGAGCGGGGGGGCTGGGAGACCCAGTACTTC.

Turning to this clone: Different DNA sequences within this sample yield the same CDR3. V usage is TRBV6-1 and J usage is TRBJ1-4, with no clear D. CDR1 is MNHNS and CDR2 is SASEGT in the germline V gene. CDR3 length: 15 amino acids. The V end was cut by 3 bases, the J end by 0 bases, with 8 bases between. The CDR3 region has the DNA TGTGCCAGCAGTGATGGTGGGGCAACTAATGAAAAACTGTTTTTT. Translated: CASSDGGATNEKLFF.

J is TRBJ1-2 and V is TRBV10-3, with TRBD1 as a possible D gene (5 bases). Trimming left V 6 bases short and J 8 bases short, with 16 bases between. The CDR3 consists of 13 residues. CDR1 is ENHRY, CDR2 SYGVKD, per germline. CDR3 residues: CAIRDTGKRGYTF. In nucleotides, the CDR3 is TGTGCCATCAGGGACACGGGGAAGAGGGGCTACACCTTC.

This clone has just a few counts. This sequence joins TRBV6-2 or TRBV6-3 and TRBJ1-5, with D perhaps TRBD1 (6 bases). Germline V CDR1 and CDR2: MNHEY, SVGEGT. This CDR3 has 18 amino acids. Trimming removed 2 bases from V and 1 base from J, with 18 bases in between. The CDR3 here is CASSYVAGAAESNQPQHF. The CDR3, as DNA: TGTGCCAGCAGTTACGTGGCAGGGGCCGCTGAGAGCAATCAGCCCCAGCATTTT.

This clone was counted only a few times. The chain links TRBV7-7 to TRBJ2-1, with 8 positions matching TRBD1. Germline V CDR1 and CDR2: SSHAT, FNYEAQ (reference sequence). CDR3 size: 15 residues. V lost 5 bases to trimming and J lost 2 bases; unmatched junction nucleotides: 5. This chain's CDR3 is CASSAGTGAYNEQFF. CDR3 coding DNA: TGTGCCAGCAGCGCCGGGACAGGAGCCTACAATGAGCAGTTCTTC.

This chain joins TRBV7-2 and TRBJ2-1, with D unresolved. The CDR3 length is 15 residues. The germline V gene encodes CDR1 SGHTA and CDR2 FQGNSA. Deletions cut 1 base from V and 0 bases from J, with 7 bases between. The CDR3 region has the DNA TGTGCCAGCAGCTTAGGGACCCCCTCCTACAATGAGCAGTTCTTC. This gives the protein CASSLGTPSYNEQFF.

The J gene is TRBJ2-7, the V gene TRBV9; the D gene is possibly TRBD2 (6 bases). Trimming shortened V by 3 bases and J by 1 base, and 14 bases separated the two germline ends. Germline values: CDR1 SGDLS, CDR2 YYNGEE. The CDR3 has 15 residues. In nucleotides, the CDR3 is TGTGCCAGCAGCGAAAGGGCTAGCGCTTCCTACGAGCAGTACTTC. The encoded protein is CASSERASASYEQYF.

This clone was seen a handful of times. This chain joins TRBV7-2 and TRBJ1-1; D possibly corresponds to TRBD1 (5 bases). In germline, CDR1 is SGHTA, CDR2 FQGNSA. The CDR3 spans 13 residues. V was clipped by 5 bases and J by 5 bases, with 12 bases between them. The CDR3 region is CASSGVQGTEAFF. The CDR3 DNA is TGTGCCAGCAGCGGGGTCCAGGGAACTGAAGCTTTCTTT.